The 30 T cell receptor beta chains given below trace back to one sample, sequenced in a study of cytomegalovirus exposure and HLA in healthy donors. PCR involved 60 Vbeta and 13 Jbeta primers. Some clones are missing from TCRdb's copy, which holds only in-frame ones; the method was immunoSEQ multiplex PCR. The sample gives around 150,000 clones, around 80% of which show up once; 3.5% to 4.5% is in the top ten. Material for sequencing was PBMCs. Source of these receptors: a woman aged 40 to 55 in good health and CMV-seropositive.

The chain uses TRBV6-5 and TRBJ2-7; 7 bases agree with TRBD2. The CDR3 covers 15 residues. Germline V gene data show CDR1 as MNHEY and CDR2 as SVGAGI. The J segment lost 2 bases and the V segment lost 6 bases, leaving 10 bases of the junction unmatched. The CDR3 is CASRPRGEGTYEQYF. The CDR3 DNA is TGTGCCAGCAGGCCAAGAGGGGAGGGCACCTACGAGCAGTACTTC.

V usage is TRBV7-9 and J usage is TRBJ2-2; 8 bases line up with TRBD2. Looked up from germline, CDR1 is SEHNR and CDR2 is FQNEAQ (reference sequence). The ends lost 6 bases at V and 7 bases at J; junction bases unmatched: 16. The CDR3 is 17 residues long. CDR3 in amino acids: CASSSYMGLGVLGELFF. The CDR3 DNA reads TGTGCCAGCAGTTCTTATATGGGACTAGGGGTACTCGGGGAGCTGTTTTTT.

This clone was found a few times. The CDR3 nucleotides read TGTGCCAGCAGTTTGTCGGGTGGAAACACCATATATTTT. Translating it yields CASSLSGGNTIYF. J is TRBJ1-3 and V is TRBV27, with D uncertain. The CDR3 loop spans 13 amino acids. From germline, CDR1 is MNHEY and CDR2 SMNVEV (reference sequence). Trimming left V 3 bases short and J 3 bases short, with 6 bases between.

This clone has just one count. This chain's CDR3 is CASSLERGSPLHF. CDR3 bases: TGCGCCAGCAGCTTGGAGAGGGGGTCACCCCTCCACTTT. V is TRBV5-1 and J is TRBJ1-6; TRBD1 is a possible D gene (6 bases). V gave up 0 bases and J gave up 10 bases, with 8 bases separating them. CDR3 length: 13 residues. The germline V gene has CDR1 SGHRS and CDR2 YFSETQ.

This clone was observed a few times. The chain uses TRBV6-6 and TRBJ2-7; 10 nucleotides line up with TRBD2. Germline CDR1 MNHNY, CDR2 SVGAGI (reference sequence). Losses at the gene ends were 8 bases for V and 7 bases for J; bases not matched to a gene: 8. The CDR3 spans 13 residues. The CDR3 DNA follows: TGTGCCAGCGGAGCGGGAGGGCCTGGAGAGCAGTACTTC. Translated: CASGAGGPGEQYF.

The V gene is TRBV14, the J gene TRBJ2-1; 7 bases are shared with TRBD1. Germline V CDR1 and CDR2: SGHDN, FVKESK. The trim removed 5 bases at V and 6 bases at J, leaving 13 bases unmatched. The CDR3 extends over 16 amino acids. The CDR3 coding sequence is TGTGCCAGCAGCTCAAACAGGGGCTCCCAGGGCAATGAGCAGTTCTTC. The encoded protein is CASSSNRGSQGNEQFF.

The gene calls are TRBV19 and TRBJ1-1; D is unclear. V lost 4 bases to trimming and J lost 3 bases, with 9 bases between them. CDR1 LNHDA and CDR2 SQIVND come from the germline V gene (reference sequence). The CDR3 totals 13 residues. This CDR3 is CASSTVADTEAFF. CDR3 in DNA: TGTGCCAGTAGTACAGTGGCGGACACTGAAGCTTTCTTT.

DNA of the CDR3: TGTGCCAGCAGCTTCGACGAGCAGTACTTC. Amino acids: CASSFDEQYF. The J gene is TRBJ2-7, the V gene TRBV7-8, with D unresolved. CDR3 length equals 10 residues. Trimming shortened V by 3 bases and J by 5 bases, and 2 bases separated the two germline ends. CDR1 and CDR2 (germline): SGHVS, FQNEAQ.

This clone was found once. The V call is TRBV18, the J call TRBJ1-5; 7 bases align to TRBD1. From germline, CDR1 is KGHSH and CDR2 LQKENI. V lost 5 bases and J lost 5; bases outside the gene matches: 9. The CDR3 sequence is 15 residues long. The CDR3 spells CASSGEGAGYQPQHF. The CDR3, as DNA: TGTGCCAGCTCAGGTGAGGGGGCCGGGTATCAGCCCCAGCATTTT.

The CDR3 nucleotides read TGTGCCAGCAGCTTCGGACAATTGAACACTGAAGCTTTCTTT. Its translation is CASSFGQLNTEAFF. This rearrangement joins TRBV7-9 to TRBJ1-1, with D maybe TRBD1 (5 bases). This CDR3 is built from 14 residues. Trimming stripped 3 bases from V and 0 bases from J, with 8 bases between. Germline V gene data show CDR1 as SEHNR and CDR2 as FQNEAQ (reference sequence).

The chain is built from TRBV2 and TRBJ2-1; 7 bases are shared with TRBD2. Per the germline V gene, CDR1 is SNHLY and CDR2 is FYNNEI. The CDR3 covers 15 residues. V lost 4 bases and J lost 4; bases outside the gene matches: 7. The CDR3 is CASSVPGGKYNEQFF. The CDR3, as DNA: TGTGCCAGCAGTGTCCCCGGGGGGAAGTACAATGAGCAGTTCTTC.

The chain couples TRBV30 to TRBJ1-4; D is unclear. Trimming left V 2 bases short and J 6 bases short, with 13 bases between. The CDR3 contains 14 residues. The germline V gene encodes CDR1 GTSNPN and CDR2 SVGIG (reference sequence). CDR3 nucleotide sequence: TGTGCCTGGAGTACGGGTGGAGGGTATGAAAAACTGTTTTTT. Translation gives CAWSTGGGYEKLFF.

The genes are TRBV27 and TRBJ2-1; 7 nucleotides align to TRBD1. The CDR3 is made up of 16 amino acids. Looked up from germline, CDR1 is MNHEY and CDR2 is SMNVEV (reference sequence). V shed 7 bases, J shed 5 bases, and the junction held 14 bases outside the gene matches. The CDR3 region is CASTKGFWDSDNEQFF. Here the CDR3 DNA reads TGTGCCAGCACCAAGGGGTTCTGGGACAGCGACAATGAGCAGTTCTTC.

This chain links TRBV9 with TRBJ2-1; 9 bases agree with TRBD2. The germline CDR1 and CDR2 sequences are SGDLS and YYNGEE. J lost 4 bases, V lost 4 bases, and 6 bases had no gene match. The CDR3 is 15 residues long. The CDR3 loop reads CASSSSGEAYNEQFF. CDR3 DNA sequence: TGTGCCAGCAGCTCTAGCGGGGAGGCGTACAATGAGCAGTTCTTC.

The rearrangement links TRBV4-3 to TRBJ1-2; 9 bases line up with TRBD1. Germline loops: CDR1 LGHNA, CDR2 YSLEER. V shed 8 bases, J shed 2 bases, and the junction held 6 bases outside the gene matches. The CDR3 covers 14 residues. The CDR3 loop is CASGYRGRNYGYTF. The CDR3 bases are TGCGCCAGCGGTTACAGGGGGCGCAACTATGGCTACACCTTC.

This clone was seen a handful of times. The chain recombines TRBV2 with TRBJ2-7; 8 bases align to TRBD2. Germline CDR1 reads SNHLY; CDR2 reads FYNNEI. The CDR3 spans 16 residues. With 3 bases clipped from V and 0 bases from J, the junction kept 7 bases outside the gene matches. The CDR3 bases are TGTGCCAGCAGTGAGGCGTTGCGGGGGGACTCCTACGAGCAGTACTTC. Protein: CASSEALRGDSYEQYF.

The V and J genes are TRBV4-3 and TRBJ2-5; 7 nucleotides align to TRBD1. Germline V CDR1 and CDR2: LGHNA, YSLEER. The CDR3 sequence is 16 residues long. Losses at the gene ends were 1 base for V and 4 bases for J; bases not matched to a gene: 9. CDR3 in amino acids: CASSQGSPGGVETQYF. The CDR3 coding sequence is TGCGCCAGCAGCCAAGGGTCGCCAGGGGGAGTAGAGACCCAGTACTTC.

This chain joins TRBV27 and TRBJ2-3; D is ambiguous. Germline V CDR1 and CDR2: MNHEY, SMNVEV (reference sequence). V lost 3 bases and J lost 1, with 8 bases in between. The CDR3 consists of 14 residues. In nucleotides, the CDR3 is TGTGCCAGCAGTTTGGCCGCTGGCACAGATACGCAGTATTTT. Its protein is CASSLAAGTDTQYF.

V is TRBV7-2 and J is TRBJ2-3, with a possible D match to TRBD2 (5 bases). V lost 3 bases, J lost 2 bases, and 6 bases lay in between. This CDR3 is built from 13 residues. The germline V gene has CDR1 SGHTA and CDR2 FQGNSA. CDR3 sequence (DNA): TGTGCCAGCAGCTTGAGGGACACAGATACGCAGTATTTT. Its protein product is CASSLRDTDTQYF.

J is TRBJ2-1 and V is TRBV2, with 8 nucleotides matching TRBD2. The CDR3 has 15 residues. Germline CDR1 reads SNHLY; CDR2 reads FYNNEI. J gave up 4 bases and V 3 bases, and 5 bases lay outside the gene matches. CDR3 region: CASSDPLAVYNEQFF. The CDR3 nucleotides read TGTGCCAGCAGTGATCCACTAGCGGTATACAATGAGCAGTTCTTC.

The chain uses TRBV5-4 and TRBJ2-7; no clear D gene. CDR1 and CDR2 (germline): SGHNT, YYREEE (reference sequence). The CDR3 sequence is 13 residues long. The germline V and J ends were trimmed by 0 bases and 3 bases, with 7 bases remaining between them. The CDR3 protein is CASSLAVSYEQYF. The CDR3 DNA reads TGTGCCAGCAGCTTGGCCGTTAGCTACGAGCAGTACTTC.

The gene calls are TRBV10-3 and TRBJ2-6; TRBD1 might be the D (6 bases). Trimming shortened V by 3 bases and J by 3 bases, and 24 bases separated the two germline ends. Looked up from germline, CDR1 is ENHRY and CDR2 is SYGVKD. This CDR3 is 20 amino acids long. DNA for the CDR3: TGTGCCATCAGTGAAGTTCGGCAGGGGCCCTCAAGTGGTGGGGCCAACGTCCTGACTTTC. Its protein product is CAISEVRQGPSSGGANVLTF.

This chain connects TRBV11-2 to TRBJ2-1; tentatively, D is TRBD1 (6 bases). This CDR3 comprises 16 residues. The V end lost 1 base, the J end lost 4 bases, and 14 bases lay between the germline ends. CDR1 is SGHAT and CDR2 is FQNNGV in the germline V gene. The CDR3 DNA reads as TGTGCCAGCAGCTTAGTTCTCCAGGGGCTGTACAATGAGCAGTTCTTC. It specifies CASSLVLQGLYNEQFF.

This clone showed up just a few times. The genes are TRBV29-1 and TRBJ1-1; TRBD1 might be the D (5 bases). Germline values: CDR1 SQVTM, CDR2 ANQGSEA. The CDR3 covers 12 residues. Trimming cost V 5 bases and J 6 bases, with 13 bases left between them. In DNA form, the CDR3 reads TGCAGCGTTTCGCCAGGGTACCCTGAAGCTTTCTTT. Translating it yields CSVSPGYPEAFF.

V usage is TRBV5-4 and J usage is TRBJ2-2; 10 nucleotides line up with TRBD2. The J segment lost 3 bases and the V segment lost 0 bases, leaving 5 bases of the junction unmatched. The CDR3 sequence is 17 residues long. In germline, CDR1 is SGHNT, CDR2 YYREEE (reference sequence). The CDR3: CASSLGQRGGHTGELFF. For the CDR3, the DNA is TGTGCCAGCAGCTTGGGTCAGCGGGGGGGACACACCGGGGAGCTGTTTTTT.

The CDR3 DNA reads as TGTGCCAGTTCAAAATTCACTGAAGCTTTCTTT. It codes for CASSKFTEAFF. The chain links TRBV19 to TRBJ1-1, with unresolved D. The V and J ends lost 8 bases and 4 bases respectively, with 8 bases between them. CDR1 is LNHDA, CDR2 SQIVND, per germline (reference sequence). CDR3 length: 11 residues.

The chain is built from TRBV5-4 and TRBJ1-6, with no clear D. Trimming pared 1 base from V and 5 bases from J, leaving 7 bases between. Germline CDR1 and CDR2: SGHNT and YYREEE (reference sequence). The CDR3 totals 14 residues. In DNA form, the CDR3 reads TGTGCCAGCAGCTTGATCAGCGATAATTCACCCCTCCACTTT. Its protein is CASSLISDNSPLHF.

This clone was detected once. V and J are TRBV6-6 and TRBJ1-2; 7 positions agree with TRBD1. The V gene end was trimmed by 6 bases and the J gene end by 3 bases; junction bases not matched to a gene: 7. The CDR3 sequence is 14 residues long. Germline assignment: CDR1 MNHNY and CDR2 SVGAGI (reference sequence). The DNA for the CDR3 is TGTGCCAGCAGGGGTACAGGGGAAGACTATGGCTACACCTTC. Translating gives CASRGTGEDYGYTF.

J is TRBJ2-1 and V is TRBV5-1, with D tentatively TRBD2 (5 bases). This CDR3 has 15 amino acids. Germline V gives CDR1 SGHRS, CDR2 YFSETQ. Deletions cut 4 bases from V and 0 bases from J, with 11 bases between. The DNA for the CDR3 is TGCGCCAGCAGCGGCGACGGACTCTCCTACAATGAGCAGTTCTTC. It yields the protein CASSGDGLSYNEQFF.

This clone was observed a few times. This chain joins TRBV7-2 and TRBJ1-5, with D hard to call. Germline V gene lookup returns CDR1 SGHTA and CDR2 FQGNSA. The CDR3 runs to 12 residues. The V end was cut by 5 bases, the J end by 9 bases, with 11 bases between. CDR3: CASSPDRGPQHF. The CDR3 DNA sequence: TGTGCCAGCAGCCCTGACCGAGGGCCCCAGCATTTT. Using reference TRBV7-2 and TRBJ1-5 for the parts outside the CDR3, the full variable domain is GAGVSQSPSNKVTEKGKDVELRCDPISGHTALYWYRQSLGQGLEFLIYFQGNSAPDKSGLPSDRFSAERTGGSVSTLTIQRTQQEDSAVYLCASSPDRGPQHFGDGTRLSIL.